This passage covers 25 T cell receptor beta chains from one sample sequenced in a study of cytomegalovirus exposure and HLA in healthy donors. The study ran its PCR with 60 Vbeta and 13 Jbeta primers. Libraries were prepared by immunoSEQ multiplex PCR; TCRdb keeps only in-frame clonotypes and omits some of them. The data show some 180,000 clones, roughly 78% seen once. The sample consisted of PBMCs. These receptors all stem from a woman aged 30 to 39 in good health and CMV-seropositive.

The table lists this clone with a few counts. The genes are TRBV27 and TRBJ2-5, with 8 bases aligning to TRBD1. Per the germline V gene, CDR1 is MNHEY and CDR2 is SMNVEV (reference sequence). The CDR3 spans 14 residues. V lost 3 bases and J lost 5; bases outside the gene matches: 5. CDR3 sequence reads: CASSLSGGLETQYF. The CDR3 DNA follows: TGTGCCAGCAGTTTGTCAGGGGGCCTTGAGACCCAGTACTTC.

Regarding this clone: The sample carries other DNA sequences with the same CDR3. The chain carries TRBV7-9 and TRBJ1-4; tentatively, D is TRBD1 (6 bases). The CDR3 consists of 14 residues. The V gene's germline CDR1 is SEHNR and CDR2 FQNEAQ (reference sequence). Trimming cost V 5 bases and J 7 bases, with 14 bases left between them. The CDR3 is CASSRGGGTEKLFF. CDR3 nucleotide sequence: TGTGCCAGCAGCAGAGGGGGTGGTACTGAAAAACTGTTTTTT.

The chain has TRBV15 and TRBJ1-1, with D perhaps TRBD1 (5 bases). The CDR3 runs to 14 residues. In germline, CDR1 is LNHNV, CDR2 YYDKDF (reference sequence). The V gene lost 3 bases and the J gene lost 7 bases, with 15 bases spanning the gap. Written as DNA, the CDR3 is TGTGCCACCAGCAGTGACAGCGATAGTATTGAAGCTTTCTTT. This encodes CATSSDSDSIEAFF.

V gene TRBV27 combines with J gene TRBJ1-2, with D possibly being TRBD1 (6 bases). Germline CDR1 reads MNHEY; CDR2 reads SMNVEV (reference sequence). The ends were cut back, 2 bases at V and 6 bases at J, with 16 bases in the middle. The CDR3 totals 15 residues. This CDR3 reads CASSLSAGARHGYTF. The CDR3 DNA sequence: TGTGCCAGCAGTTTAAGTGCGGGGGCGCGACATGGCTACACCTTC.

DNA for the CDR3: TGCGCCAGCGCTCCGGGACAGATTTTCTCTGGAAACACCATATATTTT. Its translation is CASAPGQIFSGNTIYF. The V call is TRBV5-1, the J call TRBJ1-3; 7 nucleotides match TRBD1. The V gene end was trimmed by 7 bases and the J gene end by 0 bases; junction bases not matched to a gene: 10. The CDR3 consists of 16 residues. Germline V gene lookup returns CDR1 SGHRS and CDR2 YFSETQ.

This clone was seen a few times. The rearrangement uses TRBV30 and TRBJ2-7; 10 nucleotides align to TRBD1. This CDR3 is 13 amino acids long. Germline V gene data show CDR1 as GTSNPN and CDR2 as SVGIG (reference sequence). V lost 4 bases, J lost 6 bases, and 6 bases stayed unmatched. The CDR3 DNA reads as TGTGCCTGGAAAGGGACAGGGGTAGGCGAGCAGTACTTC. Its translation is CAWKGTGVGEQYF.

The chain carries TRBV6-6 and TRBJ2-1, with D perhaps matching TRBD2 (6 bases). The germline V and J ends were trimmed by 6 bases and 8 bases, with 20 bases remaining between them. Germline CDR1 MNHNY, CDR2 SVGAGI (reference sequence). The CDR3 contains 15 residues. CDR3 residues: CASSPTFQSGDEQFF. CDR3 coding DNA: TGTGCCAGCAGCCCCACGTTTCAGTCGGGGGATGAGCAGTTCTTC.

The V and J genes are TRBV15 and TRBJ1-2; possible D gene TRBD1, 6 bases. Germline V gene data show CDR1 as LNHNV and CDR2 as YYDKDF (reference sequence). With 1 base removed from V and 4 bases from J, the gap between germline ends came to 13 bases. CDR3 size: 15 residues. CDR3 nucleotides: TGTGCCACCAGCAGAGCAAGGGGGAACTTCTATGGCTACACCTTC. It encodes CATSRARGNFYGYTF.

The chain has TRBV11-2 and TRBJ2-7; maybe TRBD2 (5 bases). V lost 3 bases and J lost 4, with 13 bases in between. The CDR3 consists of 14 residues. Germline CDR1 SGHAT, CDR2 FQNNGV. The CDR3 nucleotides are TGTGCCAGCAGCTTTGGAGGAAACTTATACGAGCAGTACTTC. Translation: CASSFGGNLYEQYF.

A few counts support this clone. This sequence joins TRBV4-3 and TRBJ1-1, with TRBD1 matching over 7 bases. The CDR3 length is 15 residues. CDR1 and CDR2 from the germline V gene are LGHNA and YSLEER. The V and J ends lost 4 bases and 5 bases, in that order; junction bases with no gene match: 10. For the CDR3, the DNA is TGCGCCAGCAGCCTCTCGACAGGGAGAAGAACTGAAGCTTTCTTT. Translation gives CASSLSTGRRTEAFF.

The CDR3 protein is CASRGLAEEQYF. The CDR3 DNA reads TGTGCCAGCAGGGGCCTAGCCGAGGAGCAGTACTTC. The chain carries TRBV6-5 and TRBJ2-7; possible D gene TRBD2, 5 bases. CDR3 length: 12 residues. Trimming shortened V by 6 bases and J by 7 bases, and 13 bases separated the two germline ends. Germline CDR1 is MNHEY and CDR2 is SVGAGI.

V is TRBV7-8 and J is TRBJ2-5, with D unresolved. The DNA matches TRBJ2-7 better at its end, which makes the J call doubtful. The CDR3 runs 13 residues. Germline values: CDR1 SGHVS, CDR2 FQNEAQ. CDR3 coding DNA: TGTGCCAGCAGCCCGTCCCTCTCCTACGAGCAGTACTTC. This codes for CASSPSLSYEQYF.

This rearrangement joins TRBV11-2 to TRBJ1-4, with a tentative D call TRBD1 (6 bases). The CDR3 sequence is 19 residues long. Germline V gene data show CDR1 as SGHAT and CDR2 as FQNNGV. V lost 1 base to trimming and J lost 4 bases, with 22 bases between them. CDR3: CASSLAIVPDRSYNEKLFF. CDR3 nucleotides: TGTGCCAGCAGCTTAGCAATCGTCCCTGACAGGAGTTATAATGAAAAACTGTTTTTT.

In regard to this clone: The same CDR3 can be traced to other DNA sequences in this sample. The CDR3 reads CASSLDSMNTEAFF. The CDR3 DNA reads as TGCGCCAGCAGCTTGGACAGCATGAACACTGAAGCTTTCTTT. The rearrangement uses TRBV5-1 and TRBJ1-1, with no clear D. Trimming shortened V by 0 bases and J by 0 bases, and 6 bases separated the two germline ends. Germline values: CDR1 SGHRS, CDR2 YFSETQ. The length of the CDR3 is 14 residues.

The rearrangement uses TRBV5-6 and TRBJ1-2, with D perhaps TRBD1 (6 bases). Germline V gene sequence: CDR1 SGHDT, CDR2 YYEEEE. The CDR3 covers 16 residues. V shed 4 bases and J shed 8 bases, with 24 bases lying between them. CDR3 amino acids: CASSLVTGSGSVGYTF. The CDR3 DNA reads as TGTGCCAGCAGCCTGGTGACAGGTTCAGGTTCCGTAGGCTACACCTTC.

The chain recombines TRBV7-9 with TRBJ1-4; 7 bases fit TRBD1. Germline loops: CDR1 SEHNR, CDR2 FQNEAQ (reference sequence). J lost 3 bases, V lost 2 bases, and 6 bases had no gene match. The CDR3 extends over 16 amino acids. CDR3: CASSLYPDRPNEKLFF. In DNA, the CDR3 is TGTGCCAGCAGCTTATACCCGGACAGGCCTAATGAAAAACTGTTTTTT.

In nucleotides, the CDR3 is TGTGCCAGCTCACTACGGACAGGAGAAGCTTTCTTT. Translation gives CASSLRTGEAFF. The V call is TRBV18, the J call TRBJ1-1, with 7 bases lining up with TRBD1. CDR1 and CDR2 (germline): KGHSH, LQKENI. Trimming cost V 4 bases and J 8 bases; bases outside gene matches: 4. CDR3 length equals 12 residues.

The V gene is TRBV5-1, the J gene TRBJ2-5, with TRBD1 as a possible D gene (5 bases). Germline-derived CDR1 and CDR2 are SGHRS and YFSETQ. The CDR3 runs 14 residues. The V end lost 1 base, the J end lost 2 bases, and 9 bases lay between the germline ends. CDR3 region: CASSLWGAQETQYF. The CDR3 nucleotides are TGCGCCAGCAGCTTGTGGGGCGCGCAAGAGACCCAGTACTTC. The variable domain in full, with the rest retrieved from reference TRBV5-1 and TRBJ2-5, is KAGVTQTPRYLIKTRGQQVTLSCSPISGHRSVSWYQQTPGQGLQFLFEYFSETQRNKGNFPGRFSGRQFSNSRSEMNVSTLELGDSALYLCASSLWGAQETQYFGPGTRLLVL.

The chain carries TRBV10-2 and TRBJ1-1; D gene unclear. This CDR3 has 12 residues. Germline V lookup: CDR1 WSHSY, CDR2 SAAADI. Trimming removed 6 bases at V and 6 bases at J, with 11 bases between. The CDR3 DNA sequence: TGCGCCAGCAGAGGACTTGACGCTGAAGCTTTCTTT. Its protein product is CASRGLDAEAFF.

The CDR3 DNA sequence: TGTGCCAGCAGTTCTCTTGGACAGGGGGCCCACACTGAAGCTTTCTTT. As protein: CASSSLGQGAHTEAFF. The chain is built from TRBV7-9 and TRBJ1-1; 11 bases match TRBD1. The CDR3 covers 16 residues. CDR1 and CDR2 from the germline V gene are SEHNR and FQNEAQ (reference sequence). With 6 bases clipped from V and 3 bases from J, the junction kept 9 bases outside the gene matches.

This sequence joins TRBV30 and TRBJ2-2; tentatively, D is TRBD2 (5 bases). This CDR3 has 13 residues. The germline gives CDR1 GTSNPN, CDR2 SVGIG (reference sequence). This CDR3 reads CAREPDGAGELFF. Written as DNA, the CDR3 is TGTGCAAGAGAGCCAGACGGGGCCGGGGAGCTGTTTTTT.

The V gene is TRBV5-6, the J gene TRBJ1-1, with D perhaps TRBD1 (5 bases). The V gene's germline CDR1 is SGHDT and CDR2 YYEEEE. This CDR3 has 13 amino acids. V lost 2 bases and J 8 bases, leaving 13 bases between the germline ends. Written as DNA, the CDR3 is TGTGCCAGCAGCTTACCGACAGAAAGAGAAGCTTTCTTT. Protein product: CASSLPTEREAFF.

This chain connects TRBV7-6 to TRBJ1-1, with D hard to call. This CDR3 is 13 amino acids long. Looked up from germline, CDR1 is SGHVS and CDR2 is FNYEAQ. Trimming took off 5 bases at V and 3 bases at J, with 10 bases between the two ends. The CDR3 DNA reads TGTGCCAGCAGCGCTGGGGAGGACACTGAAGCTTTCTTT. Encoded protein: CASSAGEDTEAFF.

The sample holds a few counts of this clone. The chain employs TRBV7-9 and TRBJ2-7, with 8 bases aligning to TRBD1. This CDR3 spans 15 amino acids. CDR1 SEHNR and CDR2 FQNEAQ come from the germline V gene (reference sequence). With 6 bases clipped from V and 6 bases from J, the junction kept 13 bases outside the gene matches. CDR3 region: CASSWTGQGFVEQYF. The DNA of the CDR3 is TGTGCCAGCAGTTGGACCGGACAGGGCTTCGTCGAGCAGTACTTC.

The chain has TRBV7-9 and TRBJ2-7; D is unclear. Trimming shortened V by 2 bases and J by 5 bases, and 7 bases separated the two germline ends. The CDR3 consists of 12 residues. Germline CDR1 SEHNR, CDR2 FQNEAQ (reference sequence). CDR3 in DNA: TGTGCCAGCAGCTTACTTCGGGACGAGCAGTACTTC. This encodes CASSLLRDEQYF.